Included here is one T cell receptor (beta chain) sequence, with context. Sequencing was performed with immunoSEQ multiplex PCR; in TCRdb, only in-frame clones are kept and a portion is missing. The sample consists of around 46,000 clones, more than 80% of them appearing once. The V gene end was trimmed by 0 bases and the J gene end by 10 bases; junction bases not matched to a gene: 0. Per the germline V gene, CDR1 is MNHEY and CDR2 is SVGAGI. This CDR3 has 13 residues. The data stem from a study of OX40 agonist ivuxolimab in advanced cancers. Study details: An agonistic anti-OX40 (CD134) antibody, ivuxolimab, was used to treat the patients.

Here the sequenced sample was CD4+ or CD8+ T cells sorted from blood, taken in a trial of the OX40 agonist ivuxolimab. The TCR originated in an adult with an advanced solid tumor such as melanoma, head and neck, liver or kidney cancer. J is TRBJ2-1 and V is TRBV6-5, with 10 bases fitting TRBD2. The CDR3 reads CASSYSGLAEQFF. The CDR3 DNA reads as TGTGCCAGCAGTTACTCGGGACTAGCGGAGCAGTTCTTC.